One sample yielded the 24 T cell receptor beta chains listed below, sequenced in a study of radiation and T cells in renal cell carcinoma. Regarding time point: blood 4 weeks post-SBRT, at nephrectomy. Treatment here: 15 Gy SBRT to primary tumor, nephrectomy 4 weeks later. Using immunoSEQ multiplex PCR, the repertoire was profiled, and TCRdb retains in-frame clones only, with some absent. The table records 50,000 to 65,000 clones, over 65% of them present only once. The sample was blood, taken from a patient whose treatment included radiotherapy and nephrectomy. Source of these receptors: a man aged 60 to 69 with renal cell carcinoma.

This chain connects TRBV12-5 to TRBJ1-1; D might be TRBD1 (5 bases). V was cut by 3 bases and J by 5 bases, with 22 bases left in between. Germline CDR1 LGHNT, CDR2 FRNRAP. CDR3 size: 17 residues. For the CDR3, the DNA is TGTGCTAGTGGTTTCTGGTCCGGGGGTTCGACGCCGACTGAAGCTTTCTTT. This translates into CASGFWSGGSTPTEAFF.

This chain links TRBV19 with TRBJ1-2; 9 bases are a match to TRBD1. The CDR3 is made up of 14 amino acids. The germline CDR1 and CDR2 sequences are LNHDA and SQIVND (reference sequence). V was clipped by 2 bases and J by 4 bases; unmatched bases: 2. The CDR3 protein is CASSIRGQGYGYTF. Written as DNA, the CDR3 is TGTGCCAGTAGTATACGGGGACAGGGCTATGGCTACACCTTC. Full variable domain (missing parts from reference TRBV19 and TRBJ1-2): DGGITQSPKYLFRKEGQNVTLSCEQNLNHDAMYWYRQDPGQGLRLIYYSQIVNDFQKGDIAEGYSVSREKKESFPLTVTSAQKNPTAFYLCASSIRGQGYGYTFGSGTRLTVV.

V and J are TRBV7-9 and TRBJ2-7; the D gene is possibly TRBD2 (5 bases). Germline assignment: CDR1 SEHNR and CDR2 FQNEAQ (reference sequence). Trimming stripped 1 base from V and 4 bases from J, with 17 bases between. This CDR3 contains 16 residues. The CDR3 loop reads CASSLVAGGYIYEQYV. The CDR3 region has the DNA TGTGCCAGCAGCTTAGTGGCCGGAGGCTATATTTACGAGCAGTACGTC.

The genes are TRBV27 and TRBJ2-7; maybe TRBD2 (6 bases). This CDR3 comprises 15 residues. The germline V and J ends were trimmed by 1 base and 0 bases, with 10 bases remaining between them. Germline V CDR1 and CDR2: MNHEY, SMNVEV (reference sequence). The CDR3 DNA follows: TGTGCCAGCAGTTTATGGGGGGTTAGCTCCTACGAGCAGTACTTC. This sequence encodes CASSLWGVSSYEQYF.

This sequence joins TRBV30 and TRBJ2-2; TRBD1 matches 7 bases. The CDR3 consists of 15 residues. V lost 2 bases to trimming and J lost 6 bases; unmatched junction nucleotides: 9. Germline V gene lookup returns CDR1 GTSNPN and CDR2 SVGIG (reference sequence). The CDR3 DNA is TGTGCCTGGAGTACGTACCCCACAGGGGCCGGGGAGCTGTTTTTT. It is translated as CAWSTYPTGAGELFF.

V is TRBV30 and J is TRBJ2-3; a weak D match, TRBD1 (5 bases). V was trimmed by 2 bases and J by 4 bases, leaving 19 bases between them. CDR1 is GTSNPN and CDR2 is SVGIG in the germline V gene (reference sequence). This CDR3 has 16 residues. This CDR3 reads CAWSPALGAVADTQYF. For the CDR3, the DNA is TGTGCCTGGAGTCCCGCCCTTGGGGCGGTTGCAGATACGCAGTATTTT.

V gene TRBV28 combines with J gene TRBJ1-1; D unresolved. The CDR3 sequence is 11 residues long. The V and J ends lost 3 bases and 8 bases respectively, with 7 bases between them. CDR1 is MDHEN and CDR2 is SYDVKM in the germline V gene. The CDR3 loop reads CASSFSREAFF. The CDR3 nucleotides are TGTGCCAGCAGTTTCTCTAGAGAAGCTTTCTTT.

V is TRBV5-1 and J is TRBJ1-1; D is possibly TRBD1 (6 bases). The length of the CDR3 is 13 residues. In germline, CDR1 is SGHRS, CDR2 YFSETQ. The germline V and J ends were trimmed by 0 bases and 7 bases, with 10 bases remaining between them. The CDR3 loop is CASSLGTASEAFF. CDR3 sequence (DNA): TGCGCCAGCAGCTTGGGGACAGCCAGTGAAGCTTTCTTT.

Comment on this clone: At one of its ends the junction is not consistent with the germline gene, which may arise from a read error. This chain joins TRBV9 and TRBJ2-2; possibly TRBD1 or TRBD2 for D (5 bases each). CDR3 size: 16 residues. Per the germline V gene, CDR1 is SGDLS and CDR2 is YYNGEE. Here the CDR3 reads CASSSLPGPNTGELFF. The CDR3 DNA follows: TGTGCCAGCAGCTCCCTGCCGGGACCGAATACCGGGGAGCTGTTTTTT.

This rearrangement joins TRBV7-9 to TRBJ1-2, with D possibly TRBD1 on 6 matching bases. Germline assignment: CDR1 SEHNR and CDR2 FQNEAQ (reference sequence). The V end was cut by 2 bases, the J end by 6 bases, with 22 bases between. The CDR3 spans 17 residues. The chain's CDR3 is CASSLPRIGGRRDGYTF. The CDR3 DNA sequence: TGTGCCAGCAGCTTACCCAGGATAGGGGGGAGGCGCGATGGCTACACCTTC.

The chain is built from TRBV13 and TRBJ2-2; the match to TRBD1 covers 10 bases. CDR1 is PRHDT, CDR2 FYEKMQ, per germline (reference sequence). V shed 5 bases and J 3 bases; nucleotides not matched to a gene: 6. This CDR3 is 16 amino acids long. The CDR3 nucleotides are TGTGCCAGCAGCGAGACAGGGGGCGCGGACACCGGGGAGCTGTTTTTT. Residues: CASSETGGADTGELFF. The complete variable domain, with remaining parts taken from reference TRBV13 and TRBJ2-2, reads AAGVIQSPRHLIKEKRETATLKCYPIPRHDTVYWYQQGPGQDPQFLISFYEKMQSDKGSIPDRFSAQQFSDYHSELNMSSLELGDSALYFCASSETGGADTGELFFGEGSRLTVL.

This clone occurred a few times. The rearrangement joins TRBV2 to TRBJ2-1, with D perhaps matching TRBD2 (5 bases). Trimming pared 7 bases from V and 10 bases from J, leaving 20 bases between. There are 14 residues in the CDR3. The germline V gene encodes CDR1 SNHLY and CDR2 FYNNEI. Written as DNA, the CDR3 is TGTGCCAGCATCCGAGAAACCTCGGAGGCGGAGCAGTTCTTC. This encodes CASIRETSEAEQFF.

Here the CDR3 reads CASSEGTAGNTIYF. The CDR3 region has the DNA TGTGCCAGCAGTGAAGGTACAGCCGGAAACACCATATATTTT. This rearrangement joins TRBV6-1 to TRBJ1-3; the D is unclear. Germline V lookup: CDR1 MNHNS, CDR2 SASEGT. Deletions cut 1 base from V and 4 bases from J, with 8 bases between. This CDR3 is built from 14 residues.

This chain connects TRBV18 to TRBJ2-1, with 11 positions matching TRBD2. The CDR3 is made up of 15 amino acids. The V gene end was trimmed by 0 bases and the J gene end by 5 bases; junction bases not matched to a gene: 0. From germline, CDR1 is KGHSH and CDR2 LQKENI. The CDR3 DNA follows: TGTGCCAGCTCACCACCGGGACTAGCGGACAATGAGCAGTTCTTC. Protein sequence: CASSPPGLADNEQFF.

CDR3 residues: CASSLRREQETQYF. CDR3 DNA: TGTGCCAGCAGTTTACGCCGGGAGCAAGAGACCCAGTACTTC. J is TRBJ2-5 and V is TRBV6-1, with a possible D match to TRBD2 (6 bases). V lost 5 bases, J lost 2 bases, and 12 bases lay in between. CDR1 is MNHNS, CDR2 SASEGT, per germline. The CDR3 has 14 residues.

This clone was picked up one time. The chain joins TRBV11-1 to TRBJ2-7, with 12 bases lining up with TRBD2. CDR3 length equals 13 residues. Germline loops: CDR1 SGHAT, CDR2 FQDESV (reference sequence). With V trimmed by 8 bases and J by 6 bases, 5 bases remained unmatched. The CDR3 loop is CASGLAGSSEQYV. CDR3 coding DNA: TGTGCCAGCGGACTAGCGGGATCAAGCGAGCAGTACGTC.

V usage is TRBV5-6 and J usage is TRBJ2-1; D possibly corresponds to TRBD2 (6 bases). Between the trimmed V and J ends, which lost 4 bases and 4 bases, there was a span of 27 bases. This CDR3 spans 19 amino acids. Per germline, CDR1 SGHDT and CDR2 YYEEEE. The CDR3 loop is CASSQKWGRRGSGYNEQFF. In DNA, the CDR3 is TGTGCCAGCAGCCAAAAATGGGGGAGGCGAGGGAGTGGGTACAATGAGCAGTTCTTC.

The chain combines TRBV10-2 with TRBJ1-2, with no clear D. V gave up 7 bases and J gave up 2 bases, with 8 bases separating them. Germline CDR1 and CDR2: WSHSY and SAAADI. The length of the CDR3 is 12 residues. The CDR3 DNA is TGCGCCAGCAAGGGCCTAAACTATGGCTACACCTTC. Translated: CASKGLNYGYTF.

This clone was detected only once. The V and J genes are TRBV7-2 and TRBJ1-5; no clear D. CDR1 and CDR2 from the germline V gene are SGHTA and FQGNSA. Trimming took 1 base from V and 8 from J, leaving 15 bases between them. This CDR3 is 15 amino acids long. The CDR3 DNA reads as TGTGCCAGCAGCTTAGTCTCCCTGGAGGGTGAGCCCCAGCATTTT. Protein: CASSLVSLEGEPQHF.

This rearrangement joins TRBV11-2 to TRBJ1-4, with unresolved D. Germline lookup yields CDR1 SGHAT and CDR2 FQNNGV. The CDR3 has 15 residues. The ends were cut back, 3 bases at V and 0 bases at J, with 8 bases in the middle. DNA of the CDR3: TGTGCCAGCAGCTTTCCGCCAGCAACTAATGAAAAACTGTTTTTT. Translated, it gives CASSFPPATNEKLFF. Drawing the rest from reference TRBV11-2 and TRBJ1-4, the complete variable domain is EAGVAQSPRYKIIEKRQSVAFWCNPISGHATLYWYQQILGQGPKLLIQFQNNGVVDDSQLPKDRFSAERLKGVDSTLKIQPAKLEDSAVYLCASSFPPATNEKLFFGSGTQLSVL.

This clone was found a few times. CDR3 in DNA: TGCAGCGTTAGAGACAGGGGATTTGACAATGAGCAGTTCTTC. It codes for CSVRDRGFDNEQFF. This chain connects TRBV29-1 to TRBJ2-1; 8 bases are a match to TRBD1. V trimming: 5 bases; J trimming: 5 bases; junction bases outside the gene matches: 8. CDR3 size: 14 residues. Germline V gives CDR1 SQVTM, CDR2 ANQGSEA.

The V gene is TRBV10-3, the J gene TRBJ2-3; the match to TRBD2 covers 13 bases. The CDR3 contains 22 residues. The germline gives CDR1 ENHRY, CDR2 SYGVKD. J lost 4 bases, V lost 7 bases, and 26 bases had no gene match. As DNA, the CDR3 is TGTGCCATCACTCCGGGTCTATCTACTCCCTCCGGACTAGCGGGAGAAGCAGATACGCAGTATTTT. Its protein product is CAITPGLSTPSGLAGEADTQYF.

The count of this clone is one. The chain joins TRBV10-3 to TRBJ2-1; TRBD2 agrees at 11 bases. CDR3 length equals 18 residues. Germline assignment: CDR1 ENHRY and CDR2 SYGVKD. J was trimmed by 8 bases and V by 0 bases; bases with no gene match: 12. CDR3 sequence (DNA): TGTGCCATCAGTGAGTCGTGGGCTAGCGGGAGGCCATGGGATGAGCAGTTCTTC. Translated: CAISESWASGRPWDEQFF.

The gene calls are TRBV6-5 and TRBJ2-7; D might be TRBD1 (6 bases). The CDR3 has 13 amino acids. Trimming shortened V by 5 bases and J by 3 bases, and 11 bases separated the two germline ends. Germline V CDR1 and CDR2: MNHEY, SVGAGI. CDR3 nucleotides: TGTGCCAGCAGTCGACAGGATTACTACGAGCAGTACTTC. This translates into CASSRQDYYEQYF.